Following are 20 T cell receptor beta chains from one sample sequenced in a study of T cell responses to AZD1222 COVID-19 vaccine. Produced via immunoSEQ multiplex PCR; TCRdb's table is partial and in-frame only. The repertoire holds over 85,000 clones, with more than 70% as singletons. The material sequenced was peripheral blood, taken on day 0 of AZD1222 vaccination. Every receptor here comes from an adult in good health.

This clone has only a few counts. The chain links TRBV7-9 to TRBJ2-1; perhaps TRBD2 as D (5 bases). V gave up 5 bases and J gave up 0 bases, with 11 bases separating them. In germline, CDR1 is SEHNR, CDR2 FQNEAQ (reference sequence). The CDR3 has 15 residues. CDR3 region: CASSPRGSSYNEQFF. CDR3 coding DNA: TGTGCCAGCAGCCCCAGAGGGAGCTCCTACAATGAGCAGTTCTTC.

This clone was observed a single time. CDR3 coding DNA: TGTGCCAGCAGTTTATTACGGGGGGGCTATGGCTACACCTTC. It translates to CASSLLRGGYGYTF. The rearrangement links TRBV28 to TRBJ1-2, with D perhaps TRBD1 (5 bases). Germline assignment: CDR1 MDHEN and CDR2 SYDVKM. V lost 1 base and J lost 4, with 10 bases in between. The CDR3 contains 14 residues.

The rearrangement uses TRBV7-2 and TRBJ1-1; 7 nucleotides align to TRBD1. V lost 5 bases and J lost 5; bases outside the gene matches: 5. Looked up from germline, CDR1 is SGHTA and CDR2 is FQGNSA. This CDR3 is built from 13 residues. In DNA form, the CDR3 reads TGTGCCAGCAGCACCATGACAGGGACTGAAGCTTTCTTT. This sequence encodes CASSTMTGTEAFF.

The gene calls are TRBV7-2 and TRBJ1-4; 8 bases are a match to TRBD1. The germline CDR1 and CDR2 sequences are SGHTA and FQGNSA. Trimming took 5 bases from V and 6 from J; bases not matched to a gene: 17. This CDR3 comprises 18 residues. CDR3 amino acids: CASSPGTGWAQADEKLFF. DNA for the CDR3: TGTGCCAGCAGCCCCGGGACAGGTTGGGCCCAGGCTGATGAAAAACTGTTTTTT.

This clone was recorded once. The gene calls are TRBV5-1 and TRBJ2-5; possibly TRBD2 for D (6 bases). The CDR3 contains 14 residues. Germline loops: CDR1 SGHRS, CDR2 YFSETQ. V lost 2 bases and J lost 5, with 13 bases in between. The CDR3 is CASSFSGPRETQYF. CDR3 DNA: TGCGCCAGCAGCTTTAGCGGCCCCCGCGAGACCCAGTACTTC.

This sequence joins TRBV18 and TRBJ2-1; the D gene is possibly TRBD2 (6 bases). This CDR3 has 15 amino acids. The V end lost 0 bases, the J end lost 7 bases, and 13 bases lay between the germline ends. Germline V CDR1 and CDR2: KGHSH, LQKENI. The CDR3 loop is CASSPPGIGGNEQFF. The CDR3 DNA reads TGTGCCAGCTCACCACCGGGAATTGGGGGGAATGAGCAGTTCTTC.

The genes are TRBV5-1 and TRBJ1-1; D not resolved. The CDR3 is made up of 14 amino acids. Germline CDR1 reads SGHRS; CDR2 reads YFSETQ. Trimming removed 0 bases from V and 0 bases from J, with 6 bases in between. The CDR3 bases are TGCGCCAGCAGCTTGGTTTCGATGAACACTGAAGCTTTCTTT. As protein: CASSLVSMNTEAFF.

This clone appeared a single time. J is TRBJ2-1 and V is TRBV11-3, with 9 positions matching TRBD2. The CDR3 has 14 residues. Germline V gene data show CDR1 as SGHNT and CDR2 as YENEEA. Trimming cost V 2 bases and J 5 bases; bases outside gene matches: 1. The CDR3 bases are TGTGCCAGCAGCTTACTAGCGGGAAACAATGAGCAGTTCTTC. Its translation is CASSLLAGNNEQFF.

This chain links TRBV6-5 with TRBJ1-4; D is unclear. The germline gives CDR1 MNHEY, CDR2 SVGAGI. V shed 0 bases and J shed 10 bases, with 6 bases lying between them. The CDR3 has 12 amino acids. CDR3 nucleotides: TGTGCCAGCAGTTACTCGGGCGGAAAACTGTTTTTT. It is translated as CASSYSGGKLFF.

The gene calls are TRBV5-8 and TRBJ2-1; D is undetermined. The CDR3 extends over 12 amino acids. V lost 0 bases to trimming and J lost 13 bases, with 11 bases between them. Germline loops: CDR1 SGHTS, CDR2 YDEGEE. The DNA for the CDR3 is TGTGCCAGCAGCTTGGCCCTTATATCTCAGTTCTTC. The encoded protein is CASSLALISQFF.

This sequence joins TRBV9 and TRBJ2-3; 8 nucleotides align to TRBD2. V gave up 2 bases and J gave up 2 bases; unmatched junction bases: 4. Germline assignment: CDR1 SGDLS and CDR2 YYNGEE. The CDR3 has 15 amino acids. The CDR3 coding sequence is TGTGCCAGCAGCGTCTACGGGAGGGACACAGATACGCAGTATTTT. Its protein is CASSVYGRDTDTQYF. Looking up the rest from reference TRBV9 and TRBJ2-3 gives the full variable domain: DSGVTQTPKHLITATGQRVTLRCSPRSGDLSVYWYQQSLDQGLQFLIQYYNGEERAKGNILERFSAQQFPDLHSELNLSSLELGDSALYFCASSVYGRDTDTQYFGPGTRLTVL.

This clone was observed a few times. Other DNA variants within this sample encode the same CDR3. This chain links TRBV7-2 with TRBJ2-7; D call uncertain. The length of the CDR3 is 14 residues. Germline V gene lookup returns CDR1 SGHTA and CDR2 FQGNSA. V lost 1 base and J lost 1, with 8 bases in between. The CDR3 here is CASSLGASSYEQYF. CDR3 DNA: TGTGCCAGCAGCTTAGGCGCTAGTTCCTACGAGCAGTACTTC. Using reference TRBV7-2 and TRBJ2-7 for the parts outside the CDR3, the full variable domain is GAGVSQSPSNKVTEKGKDVELRCDPISGHTALYWYRQSLGQGLEFLIYFQGNSAPDKSGLPSDRFSAERTGGSVSTLTIQRTQQEDSAVYLCASSLGASSYEQYFGPGTRLTVT.

The chain recombines TRBV19 with TRBJ2-3; 8 nucleotides align to TRBD1. This CDR3 is built from 15 residues. Trimming at V came to 6 bases and at J to 4 bases, leaving 9 bases not matched to a gene. Germline values: CDR1 LNHDA, CDR2 SQIVND (reference sequence). CDR3 bases: TGTGCCAGTAGCGAGTCCGGGACAGGAGCAGATACGCAGTATTTT. This codes for CASSESGTGADTQYF.

The chain employs TRBV18 and TRBJ1-3; D not certain. The germline V and J ends were trimmed by 3 bases and 1 base, with 7 bases remaining between them. CDR3 length: 14 amino acids. Germline CDR1 is KGHSH and CDR2 is LQKENI. For the CDR3, the DNA is TGTGCCAGCTCACCCCCTGGTTCTGGAAACACCATATATTTT. Its translation is CASSPPGSGNTIYF.

The sample holds one count of this clone. This sequence joins TRBV7-2 and TRBJ1-2, with D unclear. This CDR3 is built from 14 residues. V lost 4 bases and J 3 bases, leaving 12 bases between the germline ends. Germline CDR1 and CDR2: SGHTA and FQGNSA. The DNA of the CDR3 is TGTGCCAGCAGCTCCCAATCAGCCTACTATGGCTACACCTTC. As protein: CASSSQSAYYGYTF.

This clone is labeled medium-sized. V and J are TRBV2 and TRBJ2-5; 7 bases align to TRBD1. The trim removed 1 base at V and 4 bases at J, leaving 3 bases unmatched. Germline V gives CDR1 SNHLY, CDR2 FYNNEI. The CDR3 length is 14 residues. CDR3 in amino acids: CASSEGRGIETQYF. The CDR3 nucleotides are TGTGCCAGCAGTGAAGGCAGGGGGATAGAGACCCAGTACTTC.

Here the CDR3 reads CASSLSQGANTEAFF. The CDR3 DNA sequence: TGTGCCAGCAGCCTATCACAGGGGGCGAACACTGAAGCTTTCTTT. The chain combines TRBV9 with TRBJ1-1; 9 bases are shared with TRBD1. J lost 1 base, V lost 4 bases, and 5 bases had no gene match. Germline loops: CDR1 SGDLS, CDR2 YYNGEE. This CDR3 region has 15 residues.

The chain links TRBV3-1 (or the pseudogene TRBV3-2) to TRBJ2-2; D gene unclear. The CDR3 runs 12 residues. Looked up from germline, CDR1 is LGHDT and CDR2 is YNNKEL (reference sequence). With 4 bases removed from V and 5 bases from J, the gap between germline ends came to 5 bases. The CDR3 loop reads CASSPHTGELFF. DNA for the CDR3: TGTGCCAGCAGCCCCCATACCGGGGAGCTGTTTTTT.

This chain links TRBV14 with TRBJ1-6; no clear D gene. The V and J ends lost 2 bases and 16 bases respectively, with 12 bases between them. Germline V CDR1 and CDR2: SGHDN, FVKESK. The CDR3 consists of 12 residues. This CDR3 reads CASSQLSHPLHF. CDR3 in DNA: TGTGCCAGCAGCCAACTGAGTCACCCACTCCACTTT.

V and J are TRBV28 and TRBJ1-5; TRBD1 aligns across 7 bases. The CDR3 extends over 18 amino acids. V lost 6 bases, J lost 1 base, and 15 bases stayed unmatched. Germline CDR1 is MDHEN and CDR2 is SYDVKM. The CDR3 DNA reads TGTGCCAGCAGCTTGAGGCTTAACCGGGACAGCAGCAATCAGCCCCAGCATTTT. Translation gives CASSLRLNRDSSNQPQHF.